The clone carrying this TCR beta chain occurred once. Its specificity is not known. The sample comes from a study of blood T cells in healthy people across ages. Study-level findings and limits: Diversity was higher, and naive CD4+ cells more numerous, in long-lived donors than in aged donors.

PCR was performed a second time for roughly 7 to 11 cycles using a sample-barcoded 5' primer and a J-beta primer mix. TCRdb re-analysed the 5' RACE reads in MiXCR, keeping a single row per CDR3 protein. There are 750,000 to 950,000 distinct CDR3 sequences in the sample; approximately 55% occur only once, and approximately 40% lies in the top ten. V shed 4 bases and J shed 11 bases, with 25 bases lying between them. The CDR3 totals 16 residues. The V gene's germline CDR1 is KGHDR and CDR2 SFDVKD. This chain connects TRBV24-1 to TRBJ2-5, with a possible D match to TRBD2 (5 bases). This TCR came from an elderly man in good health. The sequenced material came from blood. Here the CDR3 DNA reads TGTGCCACCAGTGACGCCCGTTCCTTATCCCCCGGGGTGCAGTACTTC. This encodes CATSDARSLSPGVQYF.